This is a list of T cell receptor beta chains from one sample in a study of shared clonotypes between healthy human individuals. Clones were sequenced by immunoSEQ multiplex PCR, and TCRdb holds only the in-frame ones, with some missing. The sample lists 2 million to 3 million clones, approximately 92% seen once, with about 0.13% in the top ten. The sample was naive CD4+ T cells sorted from blood. The source is a man in his late teens or twenties in good health. Both conserved end residues are part of each CDR3. The D gene is left open where the match is weak. Rows may omit the clone size; those that give it use once, few, many or a size class.

DNA	CDR3	V	J	size	D
TGTGCCAGCAGGGACGAGGGACAGGCTAATTCACCCCTCCACTTT	CASRDEGQANSPLHF	TRBV6-4	TRBJ1-6	few	TRBD1
TGTGCCAGCAGCGGATACAGGGTCGGCACTGAAGCTTTCTTT	CASSGYRVGTEAFF	TRBV2	TRBJ1-1	once	-
TGTGCCAGCAGCTTAGGGACAGGGGTCGGCACAGATACGCAGTATTTT	CASSLGTGVGTDTQYF	TRBV7-6	TRBJ2-3	-	TRBD1
TGTGCCAGCAGCAAAGGGTGGGACAGACTATCCTACGAGCAGTACTTC	CASSKGWDRLSYEQYF	TRBV21-1	TRBJ2-7	-	-
TGTGCCAGCAGCCCCTTGGCGCCTCAAGAGACCCAGTACTTC	CASSPLAPQETQYF	TRBV7-2	TRBJ2-5	-	-
TGTGCCAGCAGTTTGGGACAACTCTCTGGGGCCAACGTCCTGACTTTC	CASSLGQLSGANVLTF	TRBV28	TRBJ2-6	-	-
TGTGCCATCAGTGAGCGAGTTGAGGTAGCGGGGTACACAGATACGCAGTATTTT	CAISERVEVAGYTDTQYF	TRBV10-3	TRBJ2-3	-	TRBD2
TGTGCCAGCAGCCAATTAAACCCTTACCTCCACTTT	CASSQLNPYLHF	TRBV16	TRBJ1-6	-	-
TGTGCCAGCAGCCCTCGGAAAGCGGGAGGCACAGATACGCAGTATTTT	CASSPRKAGGTDTQYF	TRBV5-4	TRBJ2-3	-	TRBD2
TGTGCCATCACCGACGGGCCCAATCAGCCCCAGCATTTT	CAITDGPNQPQHF	TRBV10-3	TRBJ1-5	few	-
TGTGCCAGCTCACCACCGGCCAATTCACCCCTCCACTTT	CASSPPANSPLHF	TRBV18	TRBJ1-6	-	-
TGTGCCAGCAGTGGGTTAGCTGTTGAGCAGTTCTTC	CASSGLAVEQFF	TRBV2	TRBJ2-1	-	-
TGTGCCTGGAGTTCCGGGGAGGCCGGGGCCTACGAGCAGTACTTC	CAWSSGEAGAYEQYF	TRBV30	TRBJ2-7	-	-
TGTGCCAGCAGCTTAGGGACTAGGGCTTACAATGAGCAGTTCTTC	CASSLGTRAYNEQFF	TRBV7-2	TRBJ2-1	-	TRBD2
TGTGCCAGCAGCCTCCCGGGCACGGGGGTGTTTTTT	CASSLPGTGVFF	TRBV11-2	TRBJ1-4	-	-
TGCAGTGCGTGGCAGGGGACGCAGTATTTT	CSAWQGTQYF	TRBV20-1	TRBJ2-3	-	-
TGTGCCAGCAGTTACTCGGCCGGGAATTTCCAGCCCCAGCATTTT	CASSYSAGNFQPQHF	TRBV6-5	TRBJ1-5	-	-
TGTGCCAGCAGCCTACAGGGGGTGGCCTACGAGCAGTACTTC	CASSLQGVAYEQYF	TRBV7-9	TRBJ2-7	-	TRBD1
TGTGCCAGCAACCGGGACAACCCCCGCTACGAGCAGTACTTC	CASNRDNPRYEQYF	TRBV2	TRBJ2-7	-	-
TGTGCCAGCAGCTCCCAGACGGTGCCCAATCAGCCCCAGCATTTT	CASSSQTVPNQPQHF	TRBV7-8	TRBJ1-5	-	-
TGTGCCAGCAGCTTCCCCCGAGGGCGCACCTACAATGAGCAGTTCTTC	CASSFPRGRTYNEQFF	TRBV7-9	TRBJ2-1	-	-
TGTGCCAGCAGTCTTAGCGGGGTCCAGGCCCAGTACTTC	CASSLSGVQAQYF	TRBV28	TRBJ2-5	-	TRBD2